The entry that follows covers one T cell receptor (beta chain) sequence. It has no known antigen specificity. No per-base quality is available; no much larger clone lies one base away. These data are taken from a study of blood T cell repertoires in COVID-19 (TCRdb year 2020). At the level of the whole study: Samples covering the acute and convalescent phases of COVID-19 were provided by collaborators in the United States, Italy and Spain. The prospective study material was composed of cDNA or gDNA derived from T cells, B-cell-depleted T cells, or PBMCs. Subjects who had been exposed to COVID-19, were actively infected with it, or had recovered from it provided the deeply sampled blood TCRbeta repertoires that made up the dataset. A freely available public database, intended as a resource for researchers studying the immune response to SARS-CoV-2, is where the repertoires were released. Samples came from the ongoing ImmuneRACE study (first 160 participants) plus 1,254 subjects from 6 global collaborators. The sample metadata nearly always contained a de-identified subject ID, COVID-19 status, age in years and sex. Where HLA class I and class II types were available, the types were taken from metadata supplied by the sample provider, not from assay-based typing. What the work shows at the level of the full study, not this receptor alone: The amount of clinical and demographic metadata varied by source and participant and was provided uncurated.

In the prospective study, participants were roughly 18 to 100 years old, resided in fewer than 25 geographic areas of the United States, and were enrolled through a virtual design. Cohort assignment in the prospective study relied on participant-reported clinical history from a screening survey and a study questionnaire. Exposed participants were defined as having been in contact with someone with a PCR-confirmed or clinician-diagnosed COVID-19 case within 2 weeks of study entry. In the prospective study, mobile phlebotomists collected whole blood, serum and a nasopharyngeal or oropharyngeal swab from each participant. Participants in the prospective study had the option to provide additional blood draws and questionnaires over a roughly 2-month period. Blood samples from the prospective study were shipped frozen or at room temperature prior to DNA extraction. The germline V gene sets CDR1 to MNHEY and CDR2 to SVGAGI. There are 14 amino acids in the CDR3, from cysteine to phenylalanine inclusive. CDR3 DNA only is kept here, 42 bases in frame from base 1. From V the trimming removes 6 bases and from J it removes 2 bases, while the gene matches leave 4 bases of the junction unaccounted for.

The immunoSEQ Assay, a bias-controlled multiplex PCR, was used to amplify TCRbeta CDR3 regions from genomic DNA. The paper's data handling went like this. The number of nucleated cells in each sample was estimated by amplification of reference gene primers within the assay. To quantify the absolute abundance of each unique TCRbeta CDR3 rearrangement, sequence reads were collapsed and filtered. For each sample, productive Simpson clonality was calculated as the square root of Simpson's diversity index over productive rearrangements. TCRdb re-hosts the immuneACCESS table, in-frame sequences only. Its copies lack some clones; in the studies checked, an unresolved V gene accounts for under half of them, and the cause for the rest is not known. The V and J calls and clone size come from that table; D and trimming were worked out from the DNA. The sample table records about 310,000 clones; approximately 81% of these occur just once. The ten largest make up 1.9% of the sample.

Material for sequencing was PBMCs or T cells enriched from blood (not recorded which). This receptor was identified in a woman under 40 who had been exposed to COVID-19. The V and J genes are TRBV6-5 and TRBJ1-5, with 7 central nucleotides matching TRBD1. CDR3 region: CASRGQLGNQPQHF. The sequence in DNA is TGTGCCAGCAGGGGACAGTTAGGCAATCAGCCCCAGCATTTT.